This TCR beta chain is from a study of cytomegalovirus exposure and HLA in healthy donors. The length of the CDR3 is 13 residues. V dropped 6 bases and J dropped 0; count of bases not matched to a gene: 3. Germline values: CDR1 SQVTM, CDR2 ANQGSEA. Nominally healthy donors provided the samples, though records likely missed some immune exposures. Primers for the PCR totalled 60 Vbeta and 13 Jbeta. Libraries were prepared by immunoSEQ multiplex PCR; TCRdb keeps only in-frame clonotypes and omits some of them. The sample shows 150,000 to 200,000 clones, roughly four fifths of them seen only once. Specimen: PBMCs. The chain carries TRBV29-1 and TRBJ2-3; the match to TRBD1 covers 7 bases. The receptor comes from a woman in her 50s in good health and CMV-seronegative. The CDR3 nucleotides read TGCAGCGTCCGACAGGGCAGCACAGATACGCAGTATTTT. Translating gives CSVRQGSTDTQYF.